This TCR beta chain was captured in a study of cytomegalovirus exposure and HLA in healthy donors. Of note for this clone: What it binds is not known.

Per the germline V gene, CDR1 is SGHKS and CDR2 is YYEKEE (reference sequence). The V end was cut by 1 base, the J end by 0 bases, with 9 bases between. The CDR3 has 15 amino acids. Study outcomes and limitations: Upon later analysis, TCR association rates were observed to vary by HLA locus, being highest for DRB1 and lowest for HLA-C. The authors confirmed in vitro that three CMV-associated chains were specific for CMV antigens. In a later analysis, TCR beta V- and J-gene trimming showed a link to a missense DCLRE1C variant.

PCR amplification relied on 60 Vbeta primers (plus 13 Jbeta primers). Authors' methods: Later analysis identified tens of millions of unique TCR beta chains, some 10 million shared. Sequencing was performed with immunoSEQ multiplex PCR; in TCRdb, only in-frame clones are kept and a portion is missing. V and J calls and clone size come straight from that table; D and trimming were deduced from the DNA. The data hold about 170,000 clones, with around 77% observed a single time. This chain uses TRBV5-5 with TRBJ2-3; D perhaps matches TRBD2 (5 bases). The sample taken for sequencing was PBMCs. The sequence came from a woman under 40 in good health and CMV-seropositive. CDR3 loop: CASSLYGGSTDTQYF. The CDR3 DNA is TGTGCCAGCAGCTTGTACGGCGGGAGCACAGATACGCAGTATTTT.